Listed below are T cell receptor beta chains from one sample, sequenced in a study of Ad26.COV2.S vaccination and SARS-CoV-2 variants. Libraries were prepared by immunoSEQ multiplex PCR; TCRdb keeps only in-frame clonotypes and omits some of them. Here the sample spans about 350,000 clones, about 85% being singletons. The sample here was peripheral blood, taken in a trial of Ad26.COV2.S vaccine versus placebo. The receptors here all came from a person between 18 and 65 years old who received the Ad26.COV2.S COVID-19 vaccine or a placebo. CDR3s include the opening cysteine and the closing phenylalanine or tryptophan. Each record gives: V gene, D gene, clone size, J gene, CDR3 protein, CDR3 DNA. The D gene is left open where the match is weak. Clone size is not always given. Where it is, it says once, few, many or a class for expanded clones.

V: TRBV19; D: TRBD2; size: -; J: TRBJ2-5; CDR3: CASSTVAGPDQETQYF; DNA: TGTGCCAGTAGTACCGTAGCGGGCCCCGACCAAGAGACCCAGTACTTC
V: TRBV27; D: TRBD2; size: -; J: TRBJ2-3; CDR3: CASSLLGTSGSEDTQYF; DNA: TGTGCCAGCAGTTTACTTGGGACTAGCGGGAGTGAGGATACGCAGTATTTT
V: TRBV5-1; D: -; size: -; J: TRBJ2-7; CDR3: CASSLGQVGTGHYEQYF; DNA: TGCGCCAGCAGCTTGGGCCAAGTCGGGACGGGCCACTACGAGCAGTACTTC
V: TRBV6-5; D: -; size: -; J: TRBJ2-7; CDR3: CASTPQGFPYEQYF; DNA: TGTGCCAGCACCCCACAAGGTTTTCCCTACGAGCAGTACTTC
V: TRBV10-3; D: -; size: -; J: TRBJ2-7; CDR3: CAITTGTGTYEQYF; DNA: TGTGCCATTACGACCGGGACGGGAACATACGAGCAGTACTTC
V: TRBV9; D: -; size: -; J: TRBJ2-5; CDR3: CASSDTGRGETQYF; DNA: TGTGCCAGCAGCGATACAGGCCGGGGGGAGACCCAGTACTTC
V: TRBV11-2; D: TRBD1; size: -; J: TRBJ1-1; CDR3: CASSLHYRGLRTEAFF; DNA: TGTGCCAGCAGCTTGCACTACAGGGGGCTGCGCACTGAAGCTTTCTTT
V: TRBV29-1; D: -; size: -; J: TRBJ2-3; CDR3: CSVDSGRTSSTDTQYF; DNA: TGCAGCGTTGACTCAGGGAGGACCTCTAGCACAGATACGCAGTATTTT
V: TRBV3-1/TRBV3-2; D: -; size: -; J: TRBJ2-2; CDR3: CASSQTRGTGELFF; DNA: TGTGCCAGCAGCCAAACCAGGGGAACCGGGGAGCTGTTTTTT
V: TRBV28; D: TRBD1; size: -; J: TRBJ2-7; CDR3: CASSPMDRGAYEQYF; DNA: TGTGCCAGCAGTCCCATGGACAGGGGAGCCTACGAGCAGTACTTC
V: TRBV27; D: TRBD2; size: -; J: TRBJ2-3; CDR3: CASSSWTSGGTDTQYF; DNA: TGTGCCAGCAGTTCCTGGACTAGCGGGGGCACAGATACGCAGTATTTT
V: TRBV6-2/TRBV6-3; D: -; size: -; J: TRBJ2-7; CDR3: CASSDHSSYEQYF; DNA: TGTGCCAGCAGCGATCATAGCTCCTACGAGCAGTACTTC
V: TRBV19; D: -; size: -; J: TRBJ1-1; CDR3: CASSSREGYTGNTEAFF; DNA: TGTGCCAGTAGTTCCCGGGAAGGCTACACGGGGAACACTGAAGCTTTCTTT
V: TRBV5-6; D: -; size: -; J: TRBJ2-7; CDR3: CASSSGTGSSYEQYF; DNA: TGTGCCAGCAGCTCCGGGACGGGTAGCTCCTACGAGCAGTACTTC
V: TRBV18; D: TRBD1; size: -; J: TRBJ1-6; CDR3: CASSKFRDRDRGNSPLHF; DNA: TGTGCCAGCTCAAAATTCCGGGACAGGGATAGGGGAAATTCACCCCTCCACTTT
V: TRBV29-1; D: -; size: -; J: TRBJ1-2; CDR3: CSVYVGGRGYYGYTF; DNA: TGCAGCGTTTACGTCGGGGGCAGGGGATACTATGGCTACACCTTC
V: TRBV5-6; D: TRBD2; size: many; J: TRBJ2-7; CDR3: CASSLAGGAEQYF; DNA: TGTGCCAGCAGCTTGGCCGGGGGGGCCGAGCAGTACTTC
V: TRBV3-1/TRBV3-2; D: -; size: -; J: TRBJ2-7; CDR3: CASRHLEEQYF; DNA: TGTGCCAGCAGACATCTGGAGGAGCAGTACTTC
V: TRBV9; D: -; size: -; J: TRBJ2-3; CDR3: CASTKGNTDTQYF; DNA: TGTGCCAGCACTAAGGGTAACACAGATACGCAGTATTTT
V: TRBV3-1/TRBV3-2; D: -; size: -; J: TRBJ2-7; CDR3: CASSPGVLSLSEEQYF; DNA: TGTGCCAGCAGCCCAGGGGTACTCTCCCTTTCGGAGGAGCAGTACTTC
V: TRBV9; D: -; size: -; J: TRBJ1-1; CDR3: CASSVGLGAVGAFF; DNA: TGTGCCAGCAGCGTAGGTCTGGGGGCAGTGGGAGCTTTCTTT
V: TRBV10-3; D: TRBD1; size: -; J: TRBJ2-2; CDR3: CASRPGQRTGELFF; DNA: TGTGCATCCCGACCGGGACAGAGAACCGGGGAGCTGTTTTTT
V: TRBV3-1/TRBV3-2; D: -; size: -; J: TRBJ1-2; CDR3: CASSQAGNGYTF; DNA: TGTGCCAGCAGCCAAGCCGGGAATGGCTACACCTTC
V: TRBV19; D: TRBD1; size: -; J: TRBJ1-2; CDR3: CASRGQRYYGYTF; DNA: TGTGCCAGTAGGGGACAGAGGTACTATGGCTACACCTTC
V: TRBV19; D: TRBD1; size: -; J: TRBJ2-2; CDR3: CASSIERGRDGELFF; DNA: TGTGCCAGTAGTATAGAAAGGGGGCGCGACGGGGAGCTGTTTTTT
V: TRBV27; D: TRBD1; size: -; J: TRBJ1-2; CDR3: CASSPYRGRIFYGYTF; DNA: TGTGCCAGCAGTCCCTACAGGGGAAGGATATTCTATGGCTACACCTTC
V: TRBV4-1; D: -; size: few; J: TRBJ1-2; CDR3: CASSSTAANYGYTF; DNA: TGCGCCAGCAGTTCAACGGCAGCTAACTATGGCTACACCTTC
V: TRBV19; D: -; size: -; J: TRBJ1-3; CDR3: CASSIEGRAGNTIYF; DNA: TGTGCCAGTAGTATAGAGGGCAGGGCTGGAAACACCATATATTTT
V: TRBV5-1; D: -; size: few; J: TRBJ1-1; CDR3: CASGATGQNTEAFF; DNA: TGCGCCAGCGGTGCGACAGGCCAGAACACTGAAGCTTTCTTT
V: TRBV19; D: -; size: few; J: TRBJ1-5; CDR3: CATSSTEGPYSNQPQHF; DNA: TGTGCCACCTCCTCCACCGAGGGGCCCTATAGCAATCAGCCCCAGCATTTT
V: TRBV7-2; D: -; size: -; J: TRBJ2-1; CDR3: CASSDEPNSYNEQFF; DNA: TGTGCCAGCAGCGACGAACCCAACTCCTACAATGAGCAGTTCTTC
V: TRBV5-5; D: -; size: -; J: TRBJ1-5; CDR3: CASSLGQFNQPQHF; DNA: TGTGCCAGCAGCTTAGGGCAGTTCAATCAGCCCCAGCATTTT
V: TRBV10-3; D: -; size: -; J: TRBJ1-1; CDR3: CAIRQGYSGEAFF; DNA: TGTGCCATCAGACAGGGATATAGTGGTGAAGCTTTCTTT
V: TRBV11-2; D: -; size: -; J: TRBJ1-1; CDR3: CASSSFTGMNTEAFF; DNA: TGTGCCAGCAGCTCATTTACAGGGATGAACACTGAAGCTTTCTTT
V: TRBV18; D: -; size: few; J: TRBJ2-7; CDR3: CASSPALGTRSEQYF; DNA: TGTGCCAGCTCACCGGCTTTAGGGACAAGAAGCGAGCAGTACTTC
V: TRBV7-2; D: -; size: -; J: TRBJ2-2; CDR3: CASSAYRELFF; DNA: TGTGCCAGCAGCGCCTACCGGGAGCTGTTTTTT
V: TRBV21-1; D: -; size: -; J: TRBJ1-2; CDR3: CASSKALGTGAPRMGGYTF; DNA: TGTGCCAGCAGCAAAGCGCTCGGTACAGGGGCCCCCAGAATGGGTGGCTACACCTTC
V: TRBV30; D: -; size: -; J: TRBJ1-1; CDR3: CAWDKRGGAFF; DNA: TGTGCCTGGGACAAAAGGGGGGGAGCTTTCTTT
V: TRBV5-1; D: -; size: -; J: TRBJ1-4; CDR3: CASSLAGRTNEKLFF; DNA: TGCGCCAGCAGCTTGGCCGGGAGAACTAATGAAAAACTGTTTTTT
V: TRBV5-8; D: -; size: -; J: TRBJ1-1; CDR3: CASSWGLVLNTEAFF; DNA: TGTGCCAGCAGCTGGGGCTTGGTCCTCAACACTGAAGCTTTCTTT
V: TRBV24-1; D: TRBD1; size: -; J: TRBJ2-2; CDR3: CATSETNRGENTGELFF; DNA: TGTGCCACCAGTGAAACCAACAGGGGCGAGAACACCGGGGAGCTGTTTTTT
V: TRBV19; D: -; size: -; J: TRBJ2-3; CDR3: CASSTLGTDTQYF; DNA: TGTGCCAGTAGTACTTTGGGCACAGATACGCAGTATTTT
V: TRBV7-9; D: -; size: -; J: TRBJ2-7; CDR3: CASSLTGSPAF; DNA: TGTGCCAGCAGCTTAACAGGCAGCCCCGCCTTC
V: TRBV28; D: TRBD2; size: -; J: TRBJ2-5; CDR3: CASSDSGASEETQYF; DNA: TGTGCCAGCAGTGATAGCGGGGCCAGTGAAGAGACCCAGTACTTC
V: TRBV4-3; D: TRBD1; size: -; J: TRBJ1-6; CDR3: CASSQEQGSNSPLHF; DNA: TGCGCCAGCAGCCAAGAACAGGGGAGTAATTCACCCCTCCACTTT